Listed below are T cell receptor beta chains from one sample, sequenced in a study of blood T cell repertoires in COVID-19. Assay used: immunoSEQ multiplex PCR; TCRdb lists only in-frame clones, some missing. The sample has about 110,000 clones; around 80% are singletons. Sequenced: peripheral blood. The receptors come from a woman older than 75 with acute or convalescent COVID-19. The CDR3 runs from the conserved cysteine through the conserved F or W.

cdr3_length j_call v_call cdr3_aa
14 TRBJ1-2 TRBV19 CASTRTGGSYGYTF
13 TRBJ2-7 TRBV27 CASSRPGAYEQYF
16 TRBJ2-5 TRBV6-5 CASSYRRQGHQETQYF
13 TRBJ2-1 TRBV24-1 CATSDSIQYEQFF
15 TRBJ2-1 TRBV10-3 CAIRGGERPYNEQFF
15 TRBJ2-1 TRBV5-4 CASSLDLAGVNEQFF
14 TRBJ2-7 TRBV5-4 CASSLDRGKYEQYF
16 TRBJ2-7 TRBV14 CASSQRRQGGLWEQYF
14 TRBJ1-5 TRBV2 CASRPREGHQAQHF
14 TRBJ1-2 TRBV28 CASRFEGAGYGYTF
13 TRBJ2-7 TRBV12-3/TRBV12-4 CASSFYVSYEQYF
16 TRBJ2-3 TRBV5-1 CASSLGSGFLTDTQYF
16 TRBJ2-5 TRBV4-3 CASSQGPSGSQETQYF
12 TRBJ2-4 TRBV28 CASRKRRDIQYF